This TCR beta chain was profiled in a study of T cell repertoires in cytomegalovirus infection (dated by TCRdb to the late 2010s). For the study in its entirety: The HLA type of each donor mattered for the analysis, because public TCR beta signatures pointed to carriage of CMV infection along with the matching HLA type. The study at large found these results: In both this cohort and an independent cohort of 350 to 400 donors, the cumulative frequency of public TCR beta family members distinguished carriers of CMV infection plus the relevant HLA type. In the ex vivo response, HLA-C-restricted CMV-specific TCR beta clonotypes were dominant, and in two of eight donors the single most frequent clonotype came from this HLA-C-restricted group.

As to this clonotype: It has no known antigen specificity. No base quality values were provided; no much bigger clone lies one nucleotide off.

The instrument was an Illumina HiSeq 1500. Using fastp trimming at Q25 and MiXCR clonotype assembly, TCRdb reanalyzed the public sequencing data and kept in-frame beta chains. Records with the same CDR3 protein are collapsed into one entry carrying the most frequent genes and DNA. In all, the sample holds about 530,000 distinct CDR3 sequences, and around 27% of those were seen once. The ten largest clones capture 13% of the sample. The CDR3 contains 13 residues, cysteine and phenylalanine counted. Of all the DNA, just the CDR3 is kept, 39 bases in frame from base 1. The germline ends are 13 bases apart after V is trimmed by 5 bases and J by 6 bases. CDR1 and CDR2, looked up from the germline V gene, are LGHNA and YSLEER.

The chain was built from TRBV4-3 and TRBJ2-5; there is no confident call for the D gene. Sequences were obtained from PBMCs. The clonotype comes from a human donor in good health (CMV status not recorded). Some clones in this sample may be carry-over from other donors' samples. The sequenced DNA is TGCGCCAGCAGCTCAGGAACTCAGAAGACCCAGTACTTC. It codes for CASSSGTQKTQYF.